The 2 T cell receptor beta chains given below trace back to one sample, sequenced in a study of identical twins. Via MiXCR, TCRdb re-called the 5' RACE reads, giving one row per CDR3 protein. This sample has about 890,000 distinct CDR3 sequences, with 12% found just once. The same sample was also used in a study of yellow fever vaccine responses in identical twins.

The sequencing sample was made of PBMCs. These receptors came from a young woman in good health.

The gene calls are TRBV20-1 and TRBJ2-1; D is possibly TRBD1 (6 bases). This CDR3 has 16 amino acids. The V end lost 6 bases, the J end lost 7 bases, and 25 bases lay between the germline ends. Looked up from germline, CDR1 is DFQATT and CDR2 is SNEGSKA (reference sequence). CDR3 sequence (DNA): TGCAGTGCCCCACCGGAACTACAGGGTTTTTCGAATGAGCAGTTCTTC. It yields the protein CSAPPELQGFSNEQFF.

The gene calls are TRBV9 and TRBJ2-3; maybe TRBD2 (5 bases). Germline CDR1 reads SGDLS; CDR2 reads YYNGEE. The CDR3 spans 18 residues. V lost 1 base, J lost 4 bases, and 22 bases lay in between. Written as DNA, the CDR3 is TGTGCCAGCAGCGTAACCGACCCTACTAGTTATCCCGCAGATACGCAGTATTTT. This sequence encodes CASSVTDPTSYPADTQYF. The entire variable domain, with the rest obtained from reference TRBV9 and TRBJ2-3, is as follows: DSGVTQTPKHLITATGQRVTLRCSPRSGDLSVYWYQQSLDQGLQFLIQYYNGEERAKGNILERFSAQQFPDLHSELNLSSLELGDSALYFCASSVTDPTSYPADTQYFGPGTRLTVL.